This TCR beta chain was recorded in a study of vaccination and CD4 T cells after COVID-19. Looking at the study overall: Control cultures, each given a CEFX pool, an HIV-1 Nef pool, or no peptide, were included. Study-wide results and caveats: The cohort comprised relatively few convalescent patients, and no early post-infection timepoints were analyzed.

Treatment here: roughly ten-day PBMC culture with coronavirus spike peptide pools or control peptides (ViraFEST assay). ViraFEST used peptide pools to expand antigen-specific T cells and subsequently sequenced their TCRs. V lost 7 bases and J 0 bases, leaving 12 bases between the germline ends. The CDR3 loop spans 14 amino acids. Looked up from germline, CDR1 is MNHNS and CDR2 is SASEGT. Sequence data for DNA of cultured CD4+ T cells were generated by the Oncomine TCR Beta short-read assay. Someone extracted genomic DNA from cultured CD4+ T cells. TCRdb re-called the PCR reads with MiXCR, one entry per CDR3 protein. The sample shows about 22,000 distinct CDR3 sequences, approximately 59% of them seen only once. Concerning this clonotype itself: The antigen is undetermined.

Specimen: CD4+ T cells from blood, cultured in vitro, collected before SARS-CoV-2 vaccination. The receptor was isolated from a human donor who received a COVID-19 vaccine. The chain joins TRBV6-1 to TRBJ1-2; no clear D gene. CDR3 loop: CASTVRVANYGYTF. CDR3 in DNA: TGTGCCAGCACCGTTCGGGTAGCTAACTATGGCTACACCTTC.